A selection of T cell receptor beta chains follows, all from one sample in a study of T-cell memory formation after mild COVID-19. Each CDR3 protein gets one entry after TCRdb re-called the 5' RACE reads with MiXCR. The data hold 100,000 to 150,000 distinct CDR3 sequences, with about 6.5% observed a single time. The sequencing sample was made of PBMCs or a T cell subset sorted from them (not recorded which). All receptors derive from an adult woman who had mild COVID-19 (a few samples of this study predate the infection). Cell type and time point are not known. Each CDR3 is given with its conserved first and last residue. The D gene is left open where the match is weak. A clone size is listed for some rows: how often the clone was seen (once, few, many), or a class if it is expanded.

j_call | v_call | clone_size | d_call | cdr3_nt | cdr3_aa
TRBJ2-1 | TRBV11-2 | many | NA | TGTGCCAGCAGCTTAGATCGACACAATGAGCAGTTCTTC | CASSLDRHNEQFF
TRBJ1-2 | TRBV19 | few | TRBD1 | TGTGCCAGTAGTTCTTCCGGGACAGGGGCGGCCTATGGCTACACCTTC | CASSSSGTGAAYGYTF
TRBJ2-7 | TRBV12-3/TRBV12-4 | NA | NA | TGTGCCAGCAGGCCCACTAGTGGCGAGCAGTACTTC | CASRPTSGEQYF
TRBJ2-1 | TRBV24-1 | many | TRBD1 | TGTGCCACCAGTGATTTAGGGACAGGGGCATACAATGAGCAGTTCTTC | CATSDLGTGAYNEQFF
TRBJ2-5 | TRBV20-1 | few | NA | TGCAGTGCTAGAGGGGCGGCCCAGTACTTC | CSARGAAQYF
TRBJ1-4 | TRBV7-2 | NA | TRBD1 | TGTGCCAGCAGCTTAGGACAGGGTTTCGAAAAACTGTTTTTT | CASSLGQGFEKLFF
TRBJ2-1 | TRBV7-2 | many | NA | TGTGCCAGCAGCTCGAGTAGACGGGGCGGTAATGAGCAGTTCTTC | CASSSSRRGGNEQFF
TRBJ2-3 | TRBV14 | many | NA | TGTGCCAGCAGCCAAGCTAGTGCAGCCCTACTCACAGATACGCAGTATTTT | CASSQASAALLTDTQYF
TRBJ2-1 | TRBV10-3 | NA | NA | TGTGCCATCAGTGAGCGGTGGGAACGTCGCGATGAGCAGTTCTTC | CAISERWERRDEQFF
TRBJ1-4 | TRBV6-5 | few | TRBD1 | TGTGCCAGCAGAGGGACAGGGGCCGCGAGTAATGAAAAACTGTTTTTT | CASRGTGAASNEKLFF
TRBJ2-1 | TRBV6-5 | few | TRBD1 | TGTGCCACCGCCCCCGGGCAGGGGGCAGGGAATGAGCAGTTCTTC | CATAPGQGAGNEQFF
TRBJ2-7 | TRBV25-1 | NA | NA | TGTGCCAGCAGCCACTCGGACCCCTACGAGCAGTACTTC | CASSHSDPYEQYF
TRBJ2-5 | TRBV12-3/TRBV12-4 | many | TRBD2 | TGTGCCAGCAGTTTTCGGGCTAGCGGGGTCGAGACCCAGTACTTC | CASSFRASGVETQYF
TRBJ2-5 | TRBV24-1 | many | TRBD2 | TGTGCCACCAGTGTCACTAGCGGGAGTTCGCAAGAGACCCAGTACTTC | CATSVTSGSSQETQYF
TRBJ1-1 | TRBV29-1 | many | NA | TGCAGCGTCGAAGACCACCAGAACACTGAAGCTTTCTTT | CSVEDHQNTEAFF
TRBJ2-7 | TRBV5-1 | NA | NA | TGCGCCAGCAGCTGGTCAAGGGACGAACGGAGGTACGAGCAGTACTTC | CASSWSRDERRYEQYF
TRBJ1-1 | TRBV7-9 | few | NA | TGTGCCAGCAGCCAGCCGGGCCGGAGGAGTGAAGCTTTCTTT | CASSQPGRRSEAFF